The present TCR beta chain was sequenced within a study of T cells of healthy individuals. In its sample, this clonotype was seen many times. One entry per CDR3 protein results from TCRdb running MiXCR on the 5' RACE reads. The table records about 63,000 distinct CDR3 sequences, 16% of them present only once. V shed 0 bases, J shed 4 bases, and the junction held 3 bases outside the gene matches. Germline values: CDR1 LGHNA, CDR2 YSLEER. This CDR3 has 16 amino acids. The sequence came from a human donor in good health. V is TRBV4-3 and J is TRBJ2-3; 11 bases match TRBD1. The CDR3 coding sequence is TGCGCCAGCAGCCAAGATCCGGGACAGGGGGCAGATACGCAGTATTTT. This codes for CASSQDPGQGADTQYF.